A selection of T cell receptor beta chains follows, all from one sample in a study of cytomegalovirus exposure and HLA in healthy donors. Measured with immunoSEQ multiplex PCR; TCRdb has only the in-frame clones, and not every one. The sample records 190,000 or so clones, over 80% being singletons. Sequencing was performed on PBMCs. The receptors shown here come from a man aged 50-59 years in good health and CMV-seronegative. CDR3s include the opening cysteine and the closing phenylalanine or tryptophan. A D gene is named only where the DNA matches it firmly. Size values are once, few and many counts, or a class for expanded clones, and some rows have none.

>NA|TRBV18|NA|TRBJ2-3
TGTGCCAGCTCACTACATAAAGGCACAGATACGCAGTATTTT
CASSLHKGTDTQYF
>NA|TRBV9|TRBD1|TRBJ1-3
TGTGCCAGCAGCGAGACCCCCGATTACAGGGGAACCGCTGGAAACACCATATATTTT
CASSETPDYRGTAGNTIYF
>few|TRBV6-6|NA|TRBJ1-1
TGTGCCAGCAGAGCTAGGACGGGAATGAACACTGAAGCTTTCTTT
CASRARTGMNTEAFF
>NA|TRBV7-3|TRBD1|TRBJ2-1
TGTGCCAGCAGCTCCCCCGGGACAGGGGTTTCGAATGAGCAGTTCTTC
CASSSPGTGVSNEQFF
>NA|TRBV5-1|NA|TRBJ1-3
TGCGCCAGCAGCTTGGACATCTCTGGAAACACCATATATTTT
CASSLDISGNTIYF
>NA|TRBV19|NA|TRBJ1-1
TGTGCCATATCTAGGGGCTGGAGCACTGAAGCTTTCTTT
CAISRGWSTEAFF
>NA|TRBV19|TRBD2|TRBJ2-3
TGTGCCAGTAGTCACCGACTAGCGGGCGGGACCGTGGATACGCAGTATTTT
CASSHRLAGGTVDTQYF
>NA|TRBV19|TRBD1|TRBJ2-5
TGTGCCAGTAGGGGACAGGTTCAAGAGACCCAGTACTTC
CASRGQVQETQYF
>NA|TRBV5-1|NA|TRBJ1-4
TGCGCCAGCAGCTTGGTGGCGGGGGTGGCAACTAATGAAAAACTGTTTTTT
CASSLVAGVATNEKLFF
>NA|TRBV5-5|TRBD1|TRBJ2-7
TGTGCCAGCAGCAGGACAGGGGGGCCTAGCGAGCAGTACTTC
CASSRTGGPSEQYF
>NA|TRBV28|TRBD2|TRBJ2-2
TGTGCCAGCAGTGCTCTAGCGGGAGGGAACACCGGGGAGCTGTTTTTT
CASSALAGGNTGELFF
>NA|TRBV9|NA|TRBJ1-3
TGTGCCAGCAGCGCCGACCCAACGCGGGTCTCTGGAAACACCATATATTTT
CASSADPTRVSGNTIYF
>NA|TRBV5-1|NA|TRBJ2-7
TGCGCCAGCGGATCGACCGGGGTTTACGAGCAGTACTTC
CASGSTGVYEQYF
>NA|TRBV6-6|NA|TRBJ1-2
TGTGCCAGCAGCCCCGGCGGTCTCGATAGGCATGGCTACACCTTC
CASSPGGLDRHGYTF
>NA|TRBV6-5|TRBD2|TRBJ2-7
TGTGCCAGCAGTTACGGGGCTAGCGGGGGAACCTACGAGCAGTACTTC
CASSYGASGGTYEQYF
>NA|TRBV7-2|TRBD2|TRBJ2-2
TGTGCCAGCAGCTTAGCCCGACTAGCGGGGGACAACACCGGGGAGCTGTTTTTT
CASSLARLAGDNTGELFF